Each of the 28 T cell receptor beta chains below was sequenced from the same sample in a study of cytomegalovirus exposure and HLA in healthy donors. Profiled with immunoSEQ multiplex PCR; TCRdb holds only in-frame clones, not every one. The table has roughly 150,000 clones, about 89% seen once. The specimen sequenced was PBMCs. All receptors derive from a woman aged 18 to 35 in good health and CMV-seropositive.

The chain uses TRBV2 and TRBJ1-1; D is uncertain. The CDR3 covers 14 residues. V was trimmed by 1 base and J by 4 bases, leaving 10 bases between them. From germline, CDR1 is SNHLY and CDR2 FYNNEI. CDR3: CASSEVGGITEAFF. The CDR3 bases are TGTGCCAGCAGTGAAGTAGGCGGTATCACTGAAGCTTTCTTT.

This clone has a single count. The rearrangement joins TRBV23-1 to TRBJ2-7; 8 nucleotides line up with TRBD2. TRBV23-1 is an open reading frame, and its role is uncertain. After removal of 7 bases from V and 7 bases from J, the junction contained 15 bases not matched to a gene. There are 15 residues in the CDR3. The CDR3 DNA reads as TGCGCCAGCAACCGCGGGAGGACCGAATATGTGGAGCAGTACTTC. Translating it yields CASNRGRTEYVEQYF.

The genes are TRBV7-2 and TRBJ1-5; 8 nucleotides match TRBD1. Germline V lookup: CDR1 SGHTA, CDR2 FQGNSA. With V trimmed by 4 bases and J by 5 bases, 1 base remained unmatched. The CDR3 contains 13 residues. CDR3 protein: CASSYRGDQPQHF. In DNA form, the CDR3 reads TGTGCCAGCAGCTACAGGGGGGATCAGCCCCAGCATTTT.

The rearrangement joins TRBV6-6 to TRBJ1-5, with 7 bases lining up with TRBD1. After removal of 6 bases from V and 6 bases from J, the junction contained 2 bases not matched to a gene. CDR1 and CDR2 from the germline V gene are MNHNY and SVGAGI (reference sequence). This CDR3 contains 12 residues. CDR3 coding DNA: TGTGCCAGCAGGACAGGGTCTCAGCCCCAGCATTTT. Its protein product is CASRTGSQPQHF.

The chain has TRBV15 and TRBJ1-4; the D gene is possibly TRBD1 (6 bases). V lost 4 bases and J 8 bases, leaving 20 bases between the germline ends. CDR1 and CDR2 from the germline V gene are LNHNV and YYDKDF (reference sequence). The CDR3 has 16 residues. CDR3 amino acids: CATSNWGGSGREKLFF. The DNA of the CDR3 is TGTGCCACCAGCAATTGGGGGGGCTCGGGAAGAGAAAAACTGTTTTTT.

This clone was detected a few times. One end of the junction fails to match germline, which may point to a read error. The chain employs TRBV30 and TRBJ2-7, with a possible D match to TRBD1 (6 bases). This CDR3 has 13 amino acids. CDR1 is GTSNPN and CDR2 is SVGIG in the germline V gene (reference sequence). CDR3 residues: CASSTGLPYEQYF. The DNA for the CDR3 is TGTGCCTCGAGTACAGGGCTTCCCTACGAGCAGTACTTC.

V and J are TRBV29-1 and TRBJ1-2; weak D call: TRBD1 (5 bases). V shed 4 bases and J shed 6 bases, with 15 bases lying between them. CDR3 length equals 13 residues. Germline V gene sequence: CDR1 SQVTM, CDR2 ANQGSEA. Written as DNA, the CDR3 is TGCAGCGTTGGGGGGGGTAAAGATGATGGCTACACCTTC. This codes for CSVGGGKDDGYTF.

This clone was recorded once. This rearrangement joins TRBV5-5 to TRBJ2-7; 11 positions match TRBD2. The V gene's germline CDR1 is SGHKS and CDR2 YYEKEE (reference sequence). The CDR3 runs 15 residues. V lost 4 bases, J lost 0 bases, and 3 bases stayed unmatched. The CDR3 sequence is CASSVGLADSYEQYF. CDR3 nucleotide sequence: TGTGCCAGCAGCGTGGGACTAGCGGACTCCTACGAGCAGTACTTC.

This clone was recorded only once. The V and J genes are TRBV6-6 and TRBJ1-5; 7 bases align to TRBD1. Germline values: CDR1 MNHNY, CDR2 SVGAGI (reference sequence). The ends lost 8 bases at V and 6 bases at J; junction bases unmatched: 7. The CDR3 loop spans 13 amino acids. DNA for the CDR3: TGTGCCAGCGGGGTACAGGGGAGTCAGCCCCAGCATTTT. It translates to CASGVQGSQPQHF.

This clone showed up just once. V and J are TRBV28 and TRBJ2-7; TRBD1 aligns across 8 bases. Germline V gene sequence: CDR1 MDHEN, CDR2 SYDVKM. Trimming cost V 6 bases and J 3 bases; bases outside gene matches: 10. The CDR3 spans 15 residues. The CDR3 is CASSYRQGRIYEQYF. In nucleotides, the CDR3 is TGTGCCAGCAGCTACCGACAGGGGCGAATCTACGAGCAGTACTTC.

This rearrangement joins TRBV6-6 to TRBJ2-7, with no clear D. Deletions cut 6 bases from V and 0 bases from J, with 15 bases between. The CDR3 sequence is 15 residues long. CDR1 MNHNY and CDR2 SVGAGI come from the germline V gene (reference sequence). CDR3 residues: CASSPRLAGSYEQYF. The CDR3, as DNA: TGTGCCAGCAGCCCTCGGTTAGCCGGCTCCTACGAGCAGTACTTC.

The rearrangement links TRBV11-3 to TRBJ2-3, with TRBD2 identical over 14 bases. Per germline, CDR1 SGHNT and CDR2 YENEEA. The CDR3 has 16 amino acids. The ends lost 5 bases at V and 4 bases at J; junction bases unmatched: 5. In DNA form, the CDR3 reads TGTGCCAGCAGCCTCGGGACTAGCGGGAGTTCAGATACGCAGTATTTT. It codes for CASSLGTSGSSDTQYF.

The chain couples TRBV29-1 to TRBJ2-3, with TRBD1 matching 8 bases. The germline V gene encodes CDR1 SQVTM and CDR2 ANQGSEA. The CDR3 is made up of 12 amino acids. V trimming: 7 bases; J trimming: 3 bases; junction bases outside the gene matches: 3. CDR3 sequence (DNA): TGCAGCGGTGACAGGGGAACAGATACGCAGTATTTT. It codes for CSGDRGTDTQYF.

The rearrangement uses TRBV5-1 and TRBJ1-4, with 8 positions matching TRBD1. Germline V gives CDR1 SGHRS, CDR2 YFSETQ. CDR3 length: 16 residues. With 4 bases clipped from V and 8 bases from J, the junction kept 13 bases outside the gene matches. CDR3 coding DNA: TGCGCCAGCAGCCCCCTTTTTCAGGGGGCGAGGGAAAAACTGTTTTTT. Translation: CASSPLFQGAREKLFF.

The CDR3 DNA reads as TGTGCCAGCAGCCAAGAGGTAGCGGGAGCTCCAGATACGCAGTATTTT. Translation: CASSQEVAGAPDTQYF. This chain connects TRBV4-2 to TRBJ2-3, with 9 positions matching TRBD2. Germline CDR1 is LGHNA and CDR2 is YNFKEQ. This CDR3 region has 16 residues. The trim removed 0 bases at V and 4 bases at J, leaving 5 bases unmatched.

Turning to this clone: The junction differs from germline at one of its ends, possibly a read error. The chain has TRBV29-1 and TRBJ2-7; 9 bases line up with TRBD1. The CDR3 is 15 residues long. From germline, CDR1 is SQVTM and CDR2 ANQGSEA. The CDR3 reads CSVVWSGQGGYGQYF. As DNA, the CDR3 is TGCAGCGTTGTCTGGTCGGGACAGGGAGGATACGGGCAGTACTTC.

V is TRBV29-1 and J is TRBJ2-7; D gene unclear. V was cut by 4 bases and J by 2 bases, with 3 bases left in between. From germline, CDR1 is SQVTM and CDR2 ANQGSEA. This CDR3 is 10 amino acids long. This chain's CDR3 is CSVGTYEQYF. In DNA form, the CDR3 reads TGCAGCGTTGGTACCTACGAGCAGTACTTC.

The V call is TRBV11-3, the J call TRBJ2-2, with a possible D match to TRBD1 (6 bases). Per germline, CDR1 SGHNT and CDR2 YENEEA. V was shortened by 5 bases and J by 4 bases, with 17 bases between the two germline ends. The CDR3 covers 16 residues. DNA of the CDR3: TGTGCCAGCAGCCCAGGGGCGGGCGGATCCACCGGGGAGCTGTTTTTT. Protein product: CASSPGAGGSTGELFF.

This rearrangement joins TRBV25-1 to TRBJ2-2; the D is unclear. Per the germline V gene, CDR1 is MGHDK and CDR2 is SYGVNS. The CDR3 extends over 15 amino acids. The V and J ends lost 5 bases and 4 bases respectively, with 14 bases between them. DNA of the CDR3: TGTGCCAGCAGTAATTCCTCGACTCCCACCGGGGAGCTGTTTTTT. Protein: CASSNSSTPTGELFF.

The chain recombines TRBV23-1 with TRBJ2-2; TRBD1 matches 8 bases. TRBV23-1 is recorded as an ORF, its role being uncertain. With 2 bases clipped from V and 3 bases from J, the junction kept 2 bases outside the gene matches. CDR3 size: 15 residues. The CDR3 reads CASSQRTGYTGELFF. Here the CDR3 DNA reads TGCGCCAGCAGTCAACGGACAGGGTACACCGGGGAGCTGTTTTTT.

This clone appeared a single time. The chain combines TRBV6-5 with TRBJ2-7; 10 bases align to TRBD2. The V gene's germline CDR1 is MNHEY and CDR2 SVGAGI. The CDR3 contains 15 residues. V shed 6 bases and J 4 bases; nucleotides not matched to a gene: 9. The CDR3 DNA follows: TGTGCCAGCAGAACAACACTAGCGGGGAATTACGAGCAGTACTTC. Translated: CASRTTLAGNYEQYF.

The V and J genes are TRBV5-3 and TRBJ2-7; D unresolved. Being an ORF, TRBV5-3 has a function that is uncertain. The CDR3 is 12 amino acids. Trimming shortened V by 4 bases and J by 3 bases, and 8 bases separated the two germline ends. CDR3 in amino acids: CARSPPRYEQYF. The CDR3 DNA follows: TGTGCCAGAAGCCCCCCCCGCTACGAGCAGTACTTC.

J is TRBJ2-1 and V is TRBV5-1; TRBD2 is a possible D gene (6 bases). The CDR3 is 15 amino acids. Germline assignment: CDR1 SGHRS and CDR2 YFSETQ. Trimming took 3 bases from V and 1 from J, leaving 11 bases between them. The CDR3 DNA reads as TGCGCCAGCAGCTCAACTAGCAATTCCTACAATGAGCAGTTCTTC. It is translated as CASSSTSNSYNEQFF.

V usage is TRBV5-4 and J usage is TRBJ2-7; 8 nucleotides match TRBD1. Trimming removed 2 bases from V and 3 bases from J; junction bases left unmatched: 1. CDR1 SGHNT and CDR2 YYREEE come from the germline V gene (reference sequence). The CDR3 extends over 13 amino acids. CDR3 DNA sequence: TGTGCCAGCAGCTTTGACAGGGGCTACGAGCAGTACTTC. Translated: CASSFDRGYEQYF.

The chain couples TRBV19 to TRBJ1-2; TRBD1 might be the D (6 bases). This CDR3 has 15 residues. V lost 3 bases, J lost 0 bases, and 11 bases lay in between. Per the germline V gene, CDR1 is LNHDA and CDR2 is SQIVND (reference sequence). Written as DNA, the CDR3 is TGTGCCAGTAGTATCGTCAGGGGAGCTAACTATGGCTACACCTTC. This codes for CASSIVRGANYGYTF.

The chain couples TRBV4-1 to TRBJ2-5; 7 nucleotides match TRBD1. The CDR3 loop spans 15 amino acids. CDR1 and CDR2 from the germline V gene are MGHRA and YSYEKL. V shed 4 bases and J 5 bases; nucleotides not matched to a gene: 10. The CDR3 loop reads CASSRSRTGVETQYF. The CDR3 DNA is TGCGCCAGCAGCCGGAGTCGGACAGGAGTGGAGACCCAGTACTTC.

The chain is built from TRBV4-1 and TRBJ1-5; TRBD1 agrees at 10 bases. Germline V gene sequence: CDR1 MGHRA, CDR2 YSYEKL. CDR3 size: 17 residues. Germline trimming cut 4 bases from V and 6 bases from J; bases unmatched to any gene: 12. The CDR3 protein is CASSPSLGQGLVQPQHF. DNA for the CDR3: TGCGCCAGCAGCCCGAGCCTGGGACAGGGGTTAGTTCAGCCCCAGCATTTT.

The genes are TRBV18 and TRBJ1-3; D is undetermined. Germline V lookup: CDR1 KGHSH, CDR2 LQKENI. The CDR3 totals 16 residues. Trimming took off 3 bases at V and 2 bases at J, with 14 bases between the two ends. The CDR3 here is CASSPLGSETGNTIYF. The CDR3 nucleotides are TGTGCCAGCTCACCGCTCGGTTCGGAGACTGGAAACACCATATATTTT.